A selection of T cell receptor beta chains follows, all from one sample in a study of long-term antiretroviral therapy in people with HIV. The table came from immunoSEQ multiplex PCR; TCRdb's copy has only in-frame clones and leaves some out. The sample comprises about 20,000 clones, roughly nine tenths of which are singletons, and roughly 9.3% rests with the top ten. Sequences were derived from unsorted PBMCs, sampled 4.2 years after starting antiretroviral therapy. The origin of the receptors is a man in his forties or fifties with HIV. Both conserved end residues are part of each CDR3. Fields, in order: V gene, D gene, clone size, J gene, CDR3 protein, CDR3 DNA. D genes are given only for firm matches. Size is omitted from some rows. Given values are once, few, many or a class for expanded clones.

V gene: TRBV5-4
D gene: -
clone size: few
J gene: TRBJ1-6
CDR3 protein: CASSPSTEYNSPLHF
CDR3 DNA: TGTGCCAGCAGCCCGTCGACAGAATATAATTCACCCCTCCACTTT

V gene: TRBV6-5
D gene: -
clone size: -
J gene: TRBJ1-4
CDR3 protein: CASSYTSTNEKLFF
CDR3 DNA: TGTGCCAGCAGTTACACCAGTACTAATGAAAAACTGTTTTTT

V gene: TRBV10-3
D gene: TRBD1
clone size: -
J gene: TRBJ1-6
CDR3 protein: CASRQGVSHSPLHF
CDR3 DNA: TGTGCCAGCCGACAGGGGGTAAGTCATTCACCCCTCCACTTT

V gene: TRBV27
D gene: -
clone size: -
J gene: TRBJ2-1
CDR3 protein: CASSPGTSYNEQFF
CDR3 DNA: TGTGCCAGCAGTCCGGGGACCTCCTACAATGAGCAGTTCTTC

V gene: TRBV18
D gene: TRBD1
clone size: -
J gene: TRBJ2-5
CDR3 protein: CASSPTGGNEETQYF
CDR3 DNA: TGTGCCAGCTCGCCGACAGGGGGAAACGAAGAGACCCAGTACTTC

V gene: TRBV7-6
D gene: -
clone size: once
J gene: TRBJ1-1
CDR3 protein: CASSLVWGFQNTEAFF
CDR3 DNA: TGTGCCAGCAGCTTAGTTTGGGGATTCCAGAACACTGAAGCTTTCTTT

V gene: TRBV4-1
D gene: -
clone size: -
J gene: TRBJ2-7
CDR3 protein: CASSHPGSSYEQYF
CDR3 DNA: TGCGCCAGCAGCCACCCGGGGAGCTCCTACGAGCAGTACTTC

V gene: TRBV19
D gene: -
clone size: -
J gene: TRBJ2-2
CDR3 protein: CASSTGVTGELFF
CDR3 DNA: TGTGCCAGTAGTACAGGGGTAACCGGGGAGCTGTTTTTT

V gene: TRBV27
D gene: -
clone size: -
J gene: TRBJ1-6
CDR3 protein: CASSLGAFHNSPLHF
CDR3 DNA: TGTGCCAGCAGTTTGGGGGCGTTTCATAATTCACCCCTCCACTTT

V gene: TRBV7-2
D gene: -
clone size: once
J gene: TRBJ2-7
CDR3 protein: CASSLVSRGYEQYF
CDR3 DNA: TGTGCCAGCAGCTTAGTTAGCAGGGGTTACGAGCAGTACTTC

V gene: TRBV27
D gene: TRBD1
clone size: -
J gene: TRBJ1-1
CDR3 protein: CASSLSKGAREAFF
CDR3 DNA: TGTGCCAGCAGTTTATCTAAGGGGGCGCGGGAAGCTTTCTTT

V gene: TRBV30
D gene: TRBD2
clone size: -
J gene: TRBJ2-1
CDR3 protein: CAWLAGGPPYNEQFF
CDR3 DNA: TGTGCCTGGCTAGCGGGGGGGCCCCCCTACAATGAGCAGTTCTTC

V gene: TRBV19
D gene: TRBD2
clone size: -
J gene: TRBJ2-3
CDR3 protein: CASSSLAGALTDTQYF
CDR3 DNA: TGTGCCAGTAGTAGTCTAGCGGGGGCCCTCACAGATACGCAGTATTTT

V gene: TRBV27
D gene: -
clone size: once
J gene: TRBJ2-7
CDR3 protein: CASSLRGGAYSYEQYF
CDR3 DNA: TGTGCCAGCAGTTTACGGGGCGGGGCCTACTCCTACGAGCAGTACTTC

V gene: TRBV7-6
D gene: TRBD1
clone size: -
J gene: TRBJ2-3
CDR3 protein: CASSQGQGADTQYF
CDR3 DNA: TGTGCCAGCAGCCAGGGACAGGGGGCAGATACGCAGTATTTT

V gene: TRBV30
D gene: -
clone size: -
J gene: TRBJ2-1
CDR3 protein: CAWSALGGSYNEQFF
CDR3 DNA: TGTGCCTGGAGTGCCCTGGGGGGCTCCTACAATGAGCAGTTCTTC

V gene: TRBV18
D gene: -
clone size: -
J gene: TRBJ1-2
CDR3 protein: CASSPSGQDGYTF
CDR3 DNA: TGTGCCAGCTCACCCAGCGGGCAGGATGGCTACACCTTC

V gene: TRBV2
D gene: -
clone size: once
J gene: TRBJ1-3
CDR3 protein: CASSGGRTSSGNTIYF
CDR3 DNA: TGTGCCAGCAGTGGAGGACGGACATCCTCTGGAAACACCATATATTTT

V gene: TRBV11-2
D gene: -
clone size: -
J gene: TRBJ2-7
CDR3 protein: CASSLGQPSYEQYF
CDR3 DNA: TGTGCCAGCAGCTTAGGTCAGCCCTCCTACGAGCAGTACTTC

V gene: TRBV4-1
D gene: TRBD2
clone size: -
J gene: TRBJ2-7
CDR3 protein: CASSQGVGRGGWYEQYF
CDR3 DNA: TGCGCCAGCAGCCAAGGTGTTGGGCGGGGGGGGTGGTACGAGCAGTACTTC

V gene: TRBV7-6
D gene: -
clone size: -
J gene: TRBJ2-7
CDR3 protein: CASSLGGDEQYF
CDR3 DNA: TGTGCCAGCAGCTTAGGGGGGGACGAGCAGTACTTC

V gene: TRBV11-2
D gene: TRBD1
clone size: -
J gene: TRBJ2-4
CDR3 protein: CASSFGQGKNIQYF
CDR3 DNA: TGTGCCAGCAGCTTCGGACAGGGAAAGAACATTCAGTACTTC

V gene: TRBV6-4
D gene: -
clone size: -
J gene: TRBJ1-6
CDR3 protein: CASSDSHPRHSPLHF
CDR3 DNA: TGTGCCAGCAGTGACTCGCACCCTAGGCATTCACCCCTCCACTTT

V gene: TRBV30
D gene: -
clone size: -
J gene: TRBJ1-1
CDR3 protein: CAWNSAMNTEAFF
CDR3 DNA: TGTGCCTGGAATAGCGCAATGAACACTGAAGCTTTCTTT

V gene: TRBV4-3
D gene: -
clone size: -
J gene: TRBJ2-7
CDR3 protein: CASSQDRAGSLSYEQYF
CDR3 DNA: TGCGCCAGCAGCCAAGATAGGGCGGGGTCCCTCTCCTACGAGCAGTACTTC

V gene: TRBV18
D gene: TRBD1
clone size: -
J gene: TRBJ2-1
CDR3 protein: CASSPGTGSNEQFF
CDR3 DNA: TGTGCCAGCTCACCCGGGACAGGTTCAAATGAGCAGTTCTTC

V gene: TRBV21-1
D gene: -
clone size: -
J gene: TRBJ1-5
CDR3 protein: CASSKTLDWHQPQHF
CDR3 DNA: TGTGCCAGCAGCAAGACCCTAGATTGGCATCAGCCCCAGCATTTT

V gene: TRBV5-1
D gene: TRBD1
clone size: -
J gene: TRBJ1-1
CDR3 protein: CASSFTGGTEAFF
CDR3 DNA: TGCGCCAGCAGCTTCACAGGGGGGACTGAAGCTTTCTTT

V gene: TRBV4-3
D gene: -
clone size: -
J gene: TRBJ1-2
CDR3 protein: CASSSTMVGDGYTF
CDR3 DNA: TGCGCCAGCAGCTCCACTATGGTTGGGGACGGCTACACCTTC

V gene: TRBV2
D gene: -
clone size: few
J gene: TRBJ1-2
CDR3 protein: CASSPTRTGSHYGYTF
CDR3 DNA: TGTGCCAGCAGTCCTACGAGGACCGGCTCCCACTATGGCTACACCTTC

V gene: TRBV25-1
D gene: -
clone size: -
J gene: TRBJ1-6
CDR3 protein: CASSDEDRAPNSPLHF
CDR3 DNA: TGTGCCAGCAGTGACGAGGACAGAGCCCCGAATTCACCCCTCCACTTT

V gene: TRBV28
D gene: -
clone size: once
J gene: TRBJ1-6
CDR3 protein: CASSFRGAAGNSPLHF
CDR3 DNA: TGTGCCAGCAGTTTCCGGGGAGCGGCGGGGAATTCACCCCTCCACTTT

V gene: TRBV5-6
D gene: -
clone size: -
J gene: TRBJ1-5
CDR3 protein: CASSLKGQVQPQHF
CDR3 DNA: TGTGCCAGCAGCTTGAAGGGGCAAGTGCAGCCTCAGCATTTT

V gene: TRBV19
D gene: -
clone size: once
J gene: TRBJ1-2
CDR3 protein: CASSIGRGGYTF
CDR3 DNA: TGTGCCAGTAGTATTGGCCGTGGAGGCTACACCTTC

V gene: TRBV19
D gene: -
clone size: -
J gene: TRBJ2-1
CDR3 protein: CASSWGTDNEQFF
CDR3 DNA: TGTGCCAGTAGTTGGGGGACCGACAATGAGCAGTTCTTC

V gene: TRBV27
D gene: TRBD2
clone size: -
J gene: TRBJ2-7
CDR3 protein: CASSLVAGYYEQYF
CDR3 DNA: TGTGCCAGCAGTTTGGTAGCGGGGTACTACGAGCAGTACTTC

V gene: TRBV7-3
D gene: TRBD2
clone size: -
J gene: TRBJ2-6
CDR3 protein: CASSHRVAGGNSGANVLTF
CDR3 DNA: TGTGCCAGCAGCCACAGGGTTGCGGGGGGGAACTCTGGGGCCAACGTCCTGACTTTC

V gene: TRBV4-3
D gene: -
clone size: -
J gene: TRBJ2-2
CDR3 protein: CASSQVRRAGELFF
CDR3 DNA: TGCGCCAGCAGCCAAGTCCGCCGCGCCGGGGAGCTGTTTTTT

V gene: TRBV11-2
D gene: -
clone size: -
J gene: TRBJ1-4
CDR3 protein: CASSLGDYSREKLFF
CDR3 DNA: TGTGCCAGCAGCTTAGGAGATTACAGTCGGGAAAAACTGTTTTTT

V gene: TRBV28
D gene: -
clone size: -
J gene: TRBJ2-7
CDR3 protein: CASRTGVVEQYF
CDR3 DNA: TGTGCCAGCAGGACTGGAGTCGTCGAGCAGTACTTC

V gene: TRBV5-6
D gene: TRBD1
clone size: -
J gene: TRBJ2-7
CDR3 protein: CASSFGTGDYEQYF
CDR3 DNA: TGTGCCAGCAGCTTCGGGACAGGTGACTACGAGCAGTACTTC

V gene: TRBV7-2
D gene: -
clone size: -
J gene: TRBJ1-6
CDR3 protein: CASSFRGTNSPLHF
CDR3 DNA: TGTGCCAGCAGCTTCCGGGGGACGAACTCACCCCTCCACTTT

V gene: TRBV4-1
D gene: -
clone size: once
J gene: TRBJ2-5
CDR3 protein: CASSQGDGPPRETQYF
CDR3 DNA: TGCGCCAGCAGCCAAGGCGACGGACCGCCTCGGGAGACCCAGTACTTC

V gene: TRBV25-1
D gene: -
clone size: -
J gene: TRBJ2-7
CDR3 protein: CASSEGSAKVASYEQYF
CDR3 DNA: TGTGCCAGCAGTGAAGGGTCGGCTAAGGTAGCCTCCTACGAGCAGTACTTC

V gene: TRBV7-2
D gene: TRBD1
clone size: once
J gene: TRBJ2-7
CDR3 protein: CASSLAGGHEQYF
CDR3 DNA: TGTGCCAGCAGCTTAGCAGGGGGCCACGAGCAGTACTTC

V gene: TRBV10-2
D gene: TRBD1
clone size: once
J gene: TRBJ1-2
CDR3 protein: CASSESRQGAYLGGYTF
CDR3 DNA: TGCGCCAGCAGTGAGTCAAGACAGGGGGCCTATCTTGGAGGCTACACCTTC

V gene: TRBV27
D gene: -
clone size: -
J gene: TRBJ1-6
CDR3 protein: CASSPTVGVSSSYNSPLHF
CDR3 DNA: TGTGCCAGCAGCCCGACGGTAGGGGTATCCTCCTCCTATAATTCACCCCTCCACTTT

V gene: TRBV7-2
D gene: -
clone size: -
J gene: TRBJ2-6
CDR3 protein: CASSFTGQSGLSGANVLTF
CDR3 DNA: TGTGCCAGCAGCTTCACTGGACAGTCCGGGTTGTCTGGGGCCAACGTCCTGACTTTC

V gene: TRBV7-2
D gene: TRBD1
clone size: -
J gene: TRBJ2-2
CDR3 protein: CASSPDRGLNGELFF
CDR3 DNA: TGTGCCAGCAGCCCCGACAGGGGGCTAAACGGGGAGCTGTTTTTT

V gene: TRBV10-1
D gene: -
clone size: -
J gene: TRBJ2-3
CDR3 protein: CASLGRGRDTQYF
CDR3 DNA: TGCGCCAGCCTCGGGCGGGGGCGAGATACGCAGTATTTT

V gene: TRBV5-4
D gene: TRBD1
clone size: once
J gene: TRBJ2-2
CDR3 protein: CASSSPGQSFTGELFF
CDR3 DNA: TGTGCCAGCAGCTCTCCGGGACAGTCCTTCACCGGGGAGCTGTTTTTT

V gene: TRBV10-2
D gene: TRBD2
clone size: -
J gene: TRBJ2-2
CDR3 protein: CATELAGGLTGELFF
CDR3 DNA: TGCGCCACCGAGCTAGCGGGGGGCCTTACCGGGGAGCTGTTTTTT

V gene: TRBV12-2
D gene: -
clone size: -
J gene: TRBJ1-6
CDR3 protein: CASRLTGDRCSPLHF
CDR3 DNA: TGTGCAAGTCGTCTTACGGGGGACAGGTGTTCACCCCTCCACTTT

V gene: TRBV7-2
D gene: -
clone size: once
J gene: TRBJ1-1
CDR3 protein: CASSQTGDTEAFF
CDR3 DNA: TGTGCCAGCAGCCAGACGGGAGACACTGAAGCTTTCTTT

V gene: TRBV13
D gene: -
clone size: once
J gene: TRBJ2-3
CDR3 protein: CASSAGSDSTDTQYF
CDR3 DNA: TGTGCCAGCTCGGCCGGGAGTGATAGCACAGATACGCAGTATTTT

V gene: TRBV2
D gene: TRBD1
clone size: once
J gene: TRBJ2-7
CDR3 protein: CASSFSGQGGEQYF
CDR3 DNA: TGTGCCAGCAGTTTTTCGGGACAGGGCGGCGAGCAGTACTTC

V gene: TRBV5-4
D gene: -
clone size: few
J gene: TRBJ2-1
CDR3 protein: CASSLASGASYNEQFF
CDR3 DNA: TGTGCCAGCAGCTTGGCCTCGGGGGCCTCCTACAATGAGCAGTTCTTC